This TCR beta chain came from a study of CD8 T cells in ankylosing spondylitis. Study-level points and caveats: It appeared that ankylosing spondylitis blood was characterized by a TCR beta motif of eight highly homologous variants.

In TCRdb, the 5' RACE reads were re-called with MiXCR into one record per CDR3 protein. The sample carries more than 600,000 distinct CDR3 sequences, roughly 20% recorded once. Of note for this clonotype: Antigen specificity is unknown.

This CDR3 has 15 amino acids. Per the germline V gene, CDR1 is DFQATT and CDR2 is SNEGSKA (reference sequence). The germline V and J ends were trimmed by 0 bases and 0 bases, with 12 bases remaining between them. The clonotype comes from a male donor with ankylosing spondylitis. Sequencing was done on a sample of blood, either unsorted or a sorted T cell fraction (not recorded which). The chain uses TRBV20-1 and TRBJ2-7; a possible D gene is TRBD2 (6 bases). CDR3 sequence: CSARELRGDSYEQYF. CDR3 sequence (DNA): TGCAGTGCTAGAGAACTACGCGGGGACTCCTACGAGCAGTACTTC.